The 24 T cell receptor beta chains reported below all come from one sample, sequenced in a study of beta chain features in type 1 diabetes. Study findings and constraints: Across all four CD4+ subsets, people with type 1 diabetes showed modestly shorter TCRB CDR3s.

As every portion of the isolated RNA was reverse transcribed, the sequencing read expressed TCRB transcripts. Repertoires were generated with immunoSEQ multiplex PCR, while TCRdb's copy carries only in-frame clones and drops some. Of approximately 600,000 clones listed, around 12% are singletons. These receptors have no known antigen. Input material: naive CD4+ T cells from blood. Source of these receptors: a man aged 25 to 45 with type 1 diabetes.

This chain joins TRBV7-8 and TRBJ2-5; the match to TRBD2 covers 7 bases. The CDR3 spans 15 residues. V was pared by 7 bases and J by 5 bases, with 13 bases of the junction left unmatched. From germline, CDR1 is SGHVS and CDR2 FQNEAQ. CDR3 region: CASTYDWGGRETQYF. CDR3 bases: TGTGCCAGCACCTATGACTGGGGGGGTAGGGAGACCCAGTACTTC.

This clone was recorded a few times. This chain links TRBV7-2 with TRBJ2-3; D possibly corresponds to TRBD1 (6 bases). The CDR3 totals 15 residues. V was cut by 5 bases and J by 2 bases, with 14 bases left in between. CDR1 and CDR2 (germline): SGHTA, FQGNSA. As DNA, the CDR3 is TGTGCCAGCAGCCTCGGACAGACCTTCACAGATACGCAGTATTTT. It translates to CASSLGQTFTDTQYF. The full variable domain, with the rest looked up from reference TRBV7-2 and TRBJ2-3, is GAGVSQSPSNKVTEKGKDVELRCDPISGHTALYWYRQSLGQGLEFLIYFQGNSAPDKSGLPSDRFSAERTGGSVSTLTIQRTQQEDSAVYLCASSLGQTFTDTQYFGPGTRLTVL.

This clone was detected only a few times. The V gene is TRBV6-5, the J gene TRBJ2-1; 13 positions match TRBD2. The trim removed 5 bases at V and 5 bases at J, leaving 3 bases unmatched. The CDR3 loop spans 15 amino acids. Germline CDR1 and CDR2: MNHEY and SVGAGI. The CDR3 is CASSTGTSGDNEQFF. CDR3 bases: TGTGCCAGCAGTACCGGGACTAGCGGGGACAATGAGCAGTTCTTC.

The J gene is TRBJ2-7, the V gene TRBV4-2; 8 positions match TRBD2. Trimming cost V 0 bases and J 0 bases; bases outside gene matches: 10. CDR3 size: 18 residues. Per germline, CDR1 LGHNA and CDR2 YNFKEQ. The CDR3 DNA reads TGTGCCAGCAGCCAAGATCCCGGGGGGGCCGACAGCTCCTACGAGCAGTACTTC. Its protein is CASSQDPGGADSSYEQYF.

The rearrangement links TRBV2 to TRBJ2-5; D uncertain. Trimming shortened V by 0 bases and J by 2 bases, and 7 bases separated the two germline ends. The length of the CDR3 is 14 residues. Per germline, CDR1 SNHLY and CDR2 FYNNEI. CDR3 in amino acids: CASSEAGFQETQYF. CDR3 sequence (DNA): TGTGCCAGCAGTGAAGCGGGCTTTCAAGAGACCCAGTACTTC.

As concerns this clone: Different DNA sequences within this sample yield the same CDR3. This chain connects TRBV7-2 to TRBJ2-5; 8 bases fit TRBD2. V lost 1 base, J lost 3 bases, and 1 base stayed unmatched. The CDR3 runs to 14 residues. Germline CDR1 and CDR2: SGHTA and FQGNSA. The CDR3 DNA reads TGTGCCAGCAGCTTAGGAGCGGGGGAAGAGACCCAGTACTTC. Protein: CASSLGAGEETQYF. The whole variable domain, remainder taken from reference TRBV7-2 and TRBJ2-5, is GAGVSQSPSNKVTEKGKDVELRCDPISGHTALYWYRQSLGQGLEFLIYFQGNSAPDKSGLPSDRFSAERTGGSVSTLTIQRTQQEDSAVYLCASSLGAGEETQYFGPGTRLLVL.

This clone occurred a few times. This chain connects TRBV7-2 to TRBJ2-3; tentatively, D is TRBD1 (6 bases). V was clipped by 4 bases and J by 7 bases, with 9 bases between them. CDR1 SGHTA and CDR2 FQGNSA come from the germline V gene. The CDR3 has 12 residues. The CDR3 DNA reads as TGTGCCAGCAGCTCAGGGGTGAATACGCAGTATTTT. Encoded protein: CASSSGVNTQYF.

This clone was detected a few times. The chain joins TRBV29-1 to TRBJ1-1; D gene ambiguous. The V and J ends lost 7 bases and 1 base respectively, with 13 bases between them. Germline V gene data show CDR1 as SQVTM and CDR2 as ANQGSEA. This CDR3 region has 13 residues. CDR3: CSAERTGNTEAFF. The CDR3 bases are TGCAGCGCAGAGCGGACGGGGAACACTGAAGCTTTCTTT.

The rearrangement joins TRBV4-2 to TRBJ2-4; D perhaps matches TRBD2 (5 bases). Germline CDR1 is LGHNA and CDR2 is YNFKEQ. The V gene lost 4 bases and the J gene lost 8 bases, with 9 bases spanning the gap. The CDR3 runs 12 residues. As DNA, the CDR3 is TGTGCCAGCAGCCCGTACGGGGACATTCAGTACTTC. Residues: CASSPYGDIQYF.

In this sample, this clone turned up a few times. The CDR3 DNA is TGTGCCAGCAGCCCTCAACCTCCTCTTAGCGGGGGCGCCTACGAGCAGTACTTC. Its translation: CASSPQPPLSGGAYEQYF. V usage is TRBV7-2 and J usage is TRBJ2-7; 9 bases fit TRBD2. Losses at the gene ends were 5 bases for V and 2 bases for J; bases not matched to a gene: 16. Germline assignment: CDR1 SGHTA and CDR2 FQGNSA. This CDR3 comprises 18 residues.

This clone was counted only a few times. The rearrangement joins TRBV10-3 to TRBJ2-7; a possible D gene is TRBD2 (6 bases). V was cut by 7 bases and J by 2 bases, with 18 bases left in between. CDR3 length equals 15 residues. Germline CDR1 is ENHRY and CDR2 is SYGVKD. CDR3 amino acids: CAIKKSGGATYEQYF. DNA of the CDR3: TGTGCCATCAAAAAGTCCGGGGGAGCCACCTACGAGCAGTACTTC.

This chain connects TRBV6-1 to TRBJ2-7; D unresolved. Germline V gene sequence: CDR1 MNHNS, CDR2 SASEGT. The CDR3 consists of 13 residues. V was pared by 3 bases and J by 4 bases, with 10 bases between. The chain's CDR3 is CASSDRTNYEQYF. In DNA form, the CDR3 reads TGTGCCAGCAGTGACCGGACCAATTACGAGCAGTACTTC.

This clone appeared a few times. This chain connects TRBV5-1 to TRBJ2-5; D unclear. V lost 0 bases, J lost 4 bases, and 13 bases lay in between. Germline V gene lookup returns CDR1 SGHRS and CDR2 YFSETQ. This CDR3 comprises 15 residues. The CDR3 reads CASSLVATSRETQYF. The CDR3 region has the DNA TGCGCCAGCAGCTTGGTGGCGACAAGTAGAGAGACCCAGTACTTC.

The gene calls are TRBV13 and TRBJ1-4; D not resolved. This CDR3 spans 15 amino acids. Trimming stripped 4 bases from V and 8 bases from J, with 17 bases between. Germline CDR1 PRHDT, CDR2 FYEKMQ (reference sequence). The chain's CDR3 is CASSSPGLRREKLFF. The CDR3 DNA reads TGTGCCAGCAGCTCCCCGGGCCTAAGGAGGGAAAAACTGTTTTTT. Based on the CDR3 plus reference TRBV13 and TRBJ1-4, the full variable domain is AAGVIQSPRHLIKEKRETATLKCYPIPRHDTVYWYQQGPGQDPQFLISFYEKMQSDKGSIPDRFSAQQFSDYHSELNMSSLELGDSALYFCASSSPGLRREKLFFGSGTQLSVL.

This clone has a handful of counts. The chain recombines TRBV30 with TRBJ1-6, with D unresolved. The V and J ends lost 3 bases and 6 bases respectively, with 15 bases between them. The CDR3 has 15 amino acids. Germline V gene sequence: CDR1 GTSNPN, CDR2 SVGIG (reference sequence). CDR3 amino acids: CAWRYGIWANSPLHF. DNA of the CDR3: TGTGCCTGGAGGTACGGGATATGGGCTAATTCACCCCTCCACTTT.

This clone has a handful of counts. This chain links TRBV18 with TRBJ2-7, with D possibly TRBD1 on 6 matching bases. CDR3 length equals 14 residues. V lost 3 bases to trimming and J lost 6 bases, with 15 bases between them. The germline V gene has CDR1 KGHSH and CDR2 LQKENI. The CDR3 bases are TGTGCCAGCTCACCCGCAGGGGATCGAGGCGAGCAGTACTTC. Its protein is CASSPAGDRGEQYF. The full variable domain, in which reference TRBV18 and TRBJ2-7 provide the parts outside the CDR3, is NAGVMQNPRHLVRRRGQEARLRCSPMKGHSHVYWYRQLPEEGLKFMVYLQKENIIDESGMPKERFSAEFPKEGPSILRIQQVVRGDSAAYFCASSPAGDRGEQYFGPGTRLTVT.

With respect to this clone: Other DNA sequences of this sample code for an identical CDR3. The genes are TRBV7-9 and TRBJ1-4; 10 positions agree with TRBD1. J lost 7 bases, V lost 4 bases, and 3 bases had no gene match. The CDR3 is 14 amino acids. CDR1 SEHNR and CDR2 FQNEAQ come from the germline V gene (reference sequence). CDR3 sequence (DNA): TGTGCCAGCAGCTCGGGACAGGGGAGTGAAAAACTGTTTTTT. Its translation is CASSSGQGSEKLFF.

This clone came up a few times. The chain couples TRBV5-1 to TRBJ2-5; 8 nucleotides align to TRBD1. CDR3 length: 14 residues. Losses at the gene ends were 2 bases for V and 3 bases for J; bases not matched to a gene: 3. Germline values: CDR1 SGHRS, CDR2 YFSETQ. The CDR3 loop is CASSFSQGEETQYF. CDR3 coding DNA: TGCGCCAGCAGCTTTTCACAGGGGGAAGAGACCCAGTACTTC.

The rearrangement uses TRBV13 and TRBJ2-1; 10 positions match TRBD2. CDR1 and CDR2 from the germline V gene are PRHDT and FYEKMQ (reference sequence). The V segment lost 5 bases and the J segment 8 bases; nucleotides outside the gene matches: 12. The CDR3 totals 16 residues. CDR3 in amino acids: CASSRLLAGRIDEQFF. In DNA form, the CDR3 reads TGTGCCAGCAGCCGCTTACTAGCGGGGAGGATTGATGAGCAGTTCTTC.

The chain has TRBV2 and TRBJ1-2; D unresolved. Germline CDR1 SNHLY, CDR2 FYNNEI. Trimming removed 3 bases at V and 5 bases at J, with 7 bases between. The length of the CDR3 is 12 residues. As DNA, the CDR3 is TGTGCCAGCAGTGATAGCTCATATGGCTACACCTTC. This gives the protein CASSDSSYGYTF.

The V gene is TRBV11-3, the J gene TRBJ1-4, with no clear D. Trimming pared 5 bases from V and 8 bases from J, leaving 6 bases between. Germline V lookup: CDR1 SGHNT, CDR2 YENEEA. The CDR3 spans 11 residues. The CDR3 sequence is CASSHGEKLFF. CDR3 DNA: TGTGCCAGCAGCCACGGGGAAAAACTGTTTTTT.

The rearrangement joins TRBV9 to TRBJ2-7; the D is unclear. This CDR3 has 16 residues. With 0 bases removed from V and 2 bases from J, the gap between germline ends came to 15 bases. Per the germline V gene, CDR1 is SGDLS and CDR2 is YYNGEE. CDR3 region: CASSVEGLTPTYEQYF. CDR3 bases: TGTGCCAGCAGCGTAGAAGGTCTAACGCCTACCTACGAGCAGTACTTC.

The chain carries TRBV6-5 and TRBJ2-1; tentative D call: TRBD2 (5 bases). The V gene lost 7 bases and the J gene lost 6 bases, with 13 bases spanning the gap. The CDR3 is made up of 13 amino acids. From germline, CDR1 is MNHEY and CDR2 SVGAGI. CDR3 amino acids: CASIVPGTNEQFF. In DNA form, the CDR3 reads TGTGCCAGCATCGTCCCGGGAACCAATGAGCAGTTCTTC.

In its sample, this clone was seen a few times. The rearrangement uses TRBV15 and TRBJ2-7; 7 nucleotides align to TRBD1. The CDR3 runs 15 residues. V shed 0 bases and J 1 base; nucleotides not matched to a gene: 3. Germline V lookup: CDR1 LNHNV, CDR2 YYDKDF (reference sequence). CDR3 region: CATSRELTGSYEQYF. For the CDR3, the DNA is TGTGCCACCAGCAGAGAATTGACAGGGTCCTACGAGCAGTACTTC.